The 26 T cell receptor beta chains below come from one sample, sequenced in a study of shared clonotypes between healthy human individuals (dated by TCRdb to the early 2020s). Library generation was performed with the immunoSEQ multiplex PCR assay. TCRdb obtained this table from immuneACCESS and retained in-frame rearrangements with V and J assigned. These tables miss some clones; where compared with another copy, unresolved V genes account for less than half of the shortfall, and the remainder is unexplained. The sample data list about 450,000 clones, and about 76% of these were observed just once. Jointly, the top ten make up roughly 13% of the sample. Source material: PBMCs. The receptor source for this set is a woman in her 40s in good health. Some clones in this sample may be carry-over from other donors' samples.

In this sample, this clone turned up many times. The chain has TRBV18 and TRBJ1-2; no firm D call. Between the trimmed V and J ends, which lost 5 bases and 9 bases, there was a span of 13 bases. CDR3 length: 12 residues. Germline V gives CDR1 KGHSH, CDR2 LQKENI. The CDR3 sequence is CASSTSAESYTF. The CDR3 DNA reads TGTGCCAGCTCAACCAGCGCGGAAAGCTACACCTTC.

This chain links TRBV28 with TRBJ2-7; D ambiguous. The germline CDR1 and CDR2 sequences are MDHEN and SYDVKM. Trimming left V 3 bases short and J 6 bases short, with 12 bases between. CDR3 length equals 13 residues. The CDR3 sequence: CASSLLGDGEQYF. The CDR3 DNA follows: TGTGCCAGCAGTTTGCTTGGGGATGGCGAGCAGTACTTC.

The gene calls are TRBV5-1 and TRBJ1-3, with a tentative D call TRBD1 (6 bases). Germline assignment: CDR1 SGHRS and CDR2 YFSETQ. V was shortened by 0 bases and J by 2 bases, with 12 bases between the two germline ends. The CDR3 consists of 16 residues. The CDR3 nucleotides read TGCGCCAGCAGCTTGGCAGGGGTCGGAACTGGAAACACCATATATTTT. Amino acids: CASSLAGVGTGNTIYF. Complete variable domain (other parts from reference TRBV5-1 and TRBJ1-3): KAGVTQTPRYLIKTRGQQVTLSCSPISGHRSVSWYQQTPGQGLQFLFEYFSETQRNKGNFPGRFSGRQFSNSRSEMNVSTLELGDSALYLCASSLAGVGTGNTIYFGEGSWLTVV.

The chain uses TRBV28 and TRBJ2-3; D might be TRBD2 (7 bases). The V gene's germline CDR1 is MDHEN and CDR2 SYDVKM. This CDR3 has 15 amino acids. V lost 2 bases to trimming and J lost 2 bases, with 11 bases between them. Here the CDR3 reads CASSLMRGPTDTQYF. DNA for the CDR3: TGTGCCAGCAGTTTAATGCGGGGGCCCACAGATACGCAGTATTTT.

V usage is TRBV5-1 and J usage is TRBJ2-5, with D perhaps given as TRBD1 or TRBD2 (5 bases each). Germline values: CDR1 SGHRS, CDR2 YFSETQ. The CDR3 is 14 residues long. Trimming took off 5 bases at V and 1 base at J, with 12 bases between the two ends. The CDR3 DNA reads as TGCGCCAGCAGTCGGACCGGGACCCAAGAGACCCAGTACTTC. As protein: CASSRTGTQETQYF.

V gene TRBV2 combines with J gene TRBJ2-1; maybe TRBD2 (5 bases). V lost 7 bases and J 0 bases, leaving 10 bases between the germline ends. The CDR3 is 14 amino acids. Germline V lookup: CDR1 SNHLY, CDR2 FYNNEI. The CDR3 DNA is TGTGCCAGCATGGGAGTTCACTCCTACAATGAGCAGTTCTTC. This gives the protein CASMGVHSYNEQFF. Drawing the rest from reference TRBV2 and TRBJ2-1, the complete variable domain is EPEVTQTPSHQVTQMGQEVILRCVPISNHLYFYWYRQILGQKVEFLVSFYNNEISEKSEIFDDQFSVERPDGSNFTLKIRSTKLEDSAMYFCASMGVHSYNEQFFGPGTRLTVL.

V is TRBV4-1 and J is TRBJ2-5; 11 bases agree with TRBD2. V lost 2 bases, J lost 5 bases, and 4 bases stayed unmatched. Germline V gives CDR1 MGHRA, CDR2 YSYEKL. The CDR3 totals 15 residues. This CDR3 is CASSQLAGGQETQYF. The CDR3 DNA sequence: TGCGCCAGCAGCCAACTAGCGGGAGGACAGGAGACCCAGTACTTC.

This clone was observed once. This chain joins TRBV28 and TRBJ2-4, with a tentative D call TRBD2 (5 bases). Germline lookup yields CDR1 MDHEN and CDR2 SYDVKM. The CDR3 covers 13 residues. The V gene lost 3 bases and the J gene lost 9 bases, with 12 bases spanning the gap. The DNA for the CDR3 is TGTGCCAGCAGTTTCGTGGGGAGAGGCATTCAGTACTTC. Protein product: CASSFVGRGIQYF.

The rearrangement links TRBV5-6 to TRBJ2-7, with D uncertain. The CDR3 loop spans 15 amino acids. The germline V gene encodes CDR1 SGHDT and CDR2 YYEEEE. Between the trimmed V and J ends, which lost 1 base and 6 bases, there was a span of 17 bases. CDR3 amino acids: CASSLQGQLRGEQYF. The CDR3 DNA is TGTGCCAGCAGCTTGCAAGGCCAGCTTCGAGGCGAGCAGTACTTC.

CDR3 region: CASSLGGGRQPQHF. The CDR3 DNA is TGCGCCAGCAGCTTGGGAGGGGGCAGGCAGCCCCAGCATTTT. The genes are TRBV5-1 and TRBJ1-5; 7 bases line up with TRBD1. CDR1 is SGHRS, CDR2 YFSETQ, per germline. The CDR3 runs to 14 residues. The J segment lost 7 bases and the V segment lost 0 bases, leaving 4 bases of the junction unmatched.

The V and J genes are TRBV7-6 and TRBJ2-7; D not resolved. V dropped 0 bases and J dropped 5 bases, with 11 bases sitting between them. The germline CDR1 and CDR2 sequences are SGHVS and FNYEAQ. The CDR3 runs to 14 residues. The DNA of the CDR3 is TGTGCCAGCAGCTTAGCAATGGTGTCCCACGAGCAGTACTTC. Its translation is CASSLAMVSHEQYF.

The genes are TRBV5-1 and TRBJ2-5; D possibly corresponds to TRBD2 (5 bases). The CDR3 extends over 14 amino acids. In germline, CDR1 is SGHRS, CDR2 YFSETQ. Trimming removed 0 bases at V and 8 bases at J, with 14 bases between. The DNA of the CDR3 is TGCGCCAGCAGCTTGGGGGTCCCAGGAGGTACCCAGTACTTC. Protein sequence: CASSLGVPGGTQYF.

The chain is built from TRBV23-1 and TRBJ2-6; D is unclear. TRBV23-1 belongs to the ORF category, with a function that is uncertain. The CDR3 is 14 residues long. Trimming took off 4 bases at V and 4 bases at J, with 8 bases between the two ends. The CDR3, as DNA: TGCGCCAGCAGTCGCCCCCGGGGGGCCAACGTCCTGACTTTC. The encoded protein is CASSRPRGANVLTF.

The chain recombines TRBV5-6 with TRBJ2-7; D is unresolved. V was shortened by 4 bases and J by 3 bases, with 11 bases between the two germline ends. The CDR3 is 13 residues long. Germline values: CDR1 SGHDT, CDR2 YYEEEE. Here the CDR3 reads CASSVDGYYEQYF. The CDR3 region has the DNA TGTGCCAGCAGCGTGGACGGTTACTACGAGCAGTACTTC.

This clone came up a few times. The rearrangement uses TRBV5-4 and TRBJ2-7; D remains ambiguous. Germline V lookup: CDR1 SGHNT, CDR2 YYREEE (reference sequence). Deletions cut 0 bases from V and 4 bases from J, with 8 bases between. The CDR3 runs 13 residues. The CDR3 DNA sequence: TGTGCCAGCAGCTTGGACAAGGGTTACGAGCAGTACTTC. Translation: CASSLDKGYEQYF.

About this clone itself: Other DNA sequences in this sample translate to the same CDR3. The chain combines TRBV5-8 with TRBJ2-7; D not resolved. Per the germline V gene, CDR1 is SGHTS and CDR2 is YDEGEE. The CDR3 extends over 12 amino acids. Trimming shortened V by 2 bases and J by 2 bases, and 5 bases separated the two germline ends. The DNA of the CDR3 is TGTGCCAGCAGCTTTAGAACCTACGAGCAGTACTTC. The encoded protein is CASSFRTYEQYF.

The J gene is TRBJ2-2, the V gene TRBV27; weak D call: TRBD2 (6 bases). The CDR3 contains 16 residues. The germline gives CDR1 MNHEY, CDR2 SMNVEV (reference sequence). Trimming cost V 1 base and J 7 bases, with 16 bases left between them. CDR3 sequence reads: CASSLWSGDWGGELFF. Here the CDR3 DNA reads TGTGCCAGCAGTTTATGGTCGGGAGATTGGGGCGGGGAGCTGTTTTTT.

This clone was found a few times. V usage is TRBV7-8 and J usage is TRBJ2-7, with D possibly matching TRBD2 (7 bases). V gave up 5 bases and J gave up 1 base, with 18 bases separating them. The CDR3 runs to 16 residues. The germline V gene encodes CDR1 SGHVS and CDR2 FQNEAQ. The CDR3 spells CASSPGWEGTSYEQYF. Written as DNA, the CDR3 is TGTGCCAGCAGCCCAGGATGGGAGGGGACATCCTACGAGCAGTACTTC.

The V gene is TRBV29-1, the J gene TRBJ2-7; D call uncertain. CDR1 and CDR2 (germline): SQVTM, ANQGSEA. The CDR3 extends over 12 amino acids. V lost 1 base to trimming and J lost 2 bases, with 6 bases between them. CDR3 sequence: CSVEGPAYEQYF. CDR3 nucleotide sequence: TGCAGCGTTGAAGGACCCGCCTACGAGCAGTACTTC.

The chain has TRBV11-1 and TRBJ2-2; no clear D. The germline V gene has CDR1 SGHAT and CDR2 FQDESV (reference sequence). Trimming left V 3 bases short and J 5 bases short, with 10 bases between. The CDR3 length is 14 residues. CDR3 sequence (DNA): TGTGCCAGCAGCTTTTCACAGACAACCGGGGAGCTGTTTTTT. Its protein is CASSFSQTTGELFF.

V gene TRBV7-3 combines with J gene TRBJ2-7; D is ambiguous. Germline-derived CDR1 and CDR2 are SGHTA and FQGTGA. The V gene lost 4 bases and the J gene lost 2 bases, with 15 bases spanning the gap. This CDR3 contains 15 residues. In DNA form, the CDR3 reads TGTGCCAGCAGCTCAACGGTCTCCGCGGCCTACGAGCAGTACTTC. Protein: CASSSTVSAAYEQYF.

The V and J genes are TRBV5-4 and TRBJ2-7; 8 positions match TRBD1. CDR3 length equals 14 residues. Germline CDR1 and CDR2: SGHNT and YYREEE (reference sequence). V shed 2 bases and J 3 bases; nucleotides not matched to a gene: 4. CDR3: CASSFRDRYYEQYF. The CDR3 DNA reads as TGTGCCAGCAGCTTCCGGGACAGGTACTACGAGCAGTACTTC. Filled out from reference TRBV5-4 and TRBJ2-7, the complete variable domain reads ETGVTQSPTHLIKTRGQQVTLRCSSQSGHNTVSWYQQALGQGPQFIFQYYREEENGRGNFPPRFSGLQFPNYSSELNVNALELDDSALYLCASSFRDRYYEQYFGPGTRLTVT.

The chain carries TRBV6-6 and TRBJ2-5; 7 nucleotides line up with TRBD1. The V gene end was trimmed by 0 bases and the J gene end by 4 bases; junction bases not matched to a gene: 5. The CDR3 has 15 residues. The germline CDR1 and CDR2 sequences are MNHNY and SVGAGI (reference sequence). The CDR3 sequence is CASSYSTAGGETQYF. CDR3 DNA: TGTGCCAGCAGTTACTCGACGGCAGGGGGAGAGACCCAGTACTTC.

This chain uses TRBV18 with TRBJ2-1; D is unclear. CDR1 and CDR2 from the germline V gene are KGHSH and LQKENI. Trimming took 6 bases from V and 5 from J, leaving 23 bases between them. CDR3 size: 17 residues. The CDR3 nucleotides are TGTGCCAGCTCCCTCAGTCGGCACTCAAGGATGGACAATGAGCAGTTCTTC. Protein sequence: CASSLSRHSRMDNEQFF.

The gene calls are TRBV5-1 and TRBJ2-7, with TRBD2 identical over 8 bases. Germline trimming cut 0 bases from V and 5 bases from J; bases unmatched to any gene: 4. Germline V gene data show CDR1 as SGHRS and CDR2 as YFSETQ. The CDR3 is 14 amino acids. CDR3 DNA: TGCGCCAGCAGCTTGGCCGGGGGGGTCCACGAGCAGTACTTC. Translated, it gives CASSLAGGVHEQYF.

On this clone: The identical CDR3 is also encoded by other nucleotide sequences in the sample. V and J are TRBV5-1 and TRBJ2-5, with D perhaps TRBD2 (6 bases). With 2 bases removed from V and 4 bases from J, the gap between germline ends came to 6 bases. The CDR3 has 12 amino acids. Per the germline V gene, CDR1 is SGHRS and CDR2 is YFSETQ. The CDR3 DNA reads as TGCGCCAGCAGCTTCGGGGGAGAGACCCAGTACTTC. Its protein is CASSFGGETQYF.